This TCR beta chain appears in the sequencing data of a study of blood T cell repertoires in COVID-19. Looking at the study overall: Researchers got acute and convalescent COVID-19 samples from the United States, Italy and Spain. The analysed material was cDNA or gDNA that came from T cells, B-cell-depleted T cells, or PBMCs.

Original data processing: Estimation of nucleated cell counts was performed using reference gene primer amplification. Some clones are missing from TCRdb's copy, which holds only in-frame ones; the method was immunoSEQ multiplex PCR. V, J and clone size are taken as reported in that table, and D and trimming were inferred from the DNA itself. The repertoire holds approximately 99,000 clones, with 84% as singletons. The length of the CDR3 is 15 residues. The V gene's germline CDR1 is MDHEN and CDR2 SYDVKM. J gave up 3 bases and V 5 bases, and 6 bases lay outside the gene matches. Specimen: peripheral blood. This clonotype was sampled from a man aged 70 or older with active or convalescent COVID-19. This sequence joins TRBV28 and TRBJ2-5; 10 bases align to TRBD2. The CDR3 sequence: CASSLAGARKETQYF. The CDR3 DNA follows: TGTGCCAGCAGTCTAGCGGGGGCCCGTAAAGAGACCCAGTACTTC.